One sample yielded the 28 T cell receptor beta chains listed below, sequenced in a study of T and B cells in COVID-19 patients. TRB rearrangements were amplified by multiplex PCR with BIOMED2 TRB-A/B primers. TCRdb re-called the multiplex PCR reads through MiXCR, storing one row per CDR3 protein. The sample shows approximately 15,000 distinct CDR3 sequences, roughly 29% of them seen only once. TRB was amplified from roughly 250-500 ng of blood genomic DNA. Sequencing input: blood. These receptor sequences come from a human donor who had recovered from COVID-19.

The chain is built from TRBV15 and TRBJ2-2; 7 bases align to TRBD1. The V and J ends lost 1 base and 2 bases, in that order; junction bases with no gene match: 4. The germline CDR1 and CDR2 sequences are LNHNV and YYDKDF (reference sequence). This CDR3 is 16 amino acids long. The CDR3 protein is CATSRGGTVNTGELFF. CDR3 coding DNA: TGTGCCACCAGCAGAGGAGGGACAGTCAACACCGGGGAGCTGTTTTTT.

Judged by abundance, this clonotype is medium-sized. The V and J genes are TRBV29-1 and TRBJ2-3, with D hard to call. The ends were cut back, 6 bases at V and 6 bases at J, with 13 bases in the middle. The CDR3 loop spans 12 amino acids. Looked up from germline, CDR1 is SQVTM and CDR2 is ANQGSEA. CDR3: CSVAKIGDTQYF. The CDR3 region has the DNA TGCAGCGTCGCCAAAATCGGGGATACGCAGTATTTT.

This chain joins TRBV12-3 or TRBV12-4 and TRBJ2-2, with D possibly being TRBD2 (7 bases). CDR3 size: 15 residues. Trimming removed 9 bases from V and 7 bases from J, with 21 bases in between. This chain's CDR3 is CASSPYKGGIGELFF. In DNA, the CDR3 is TGTGCCAGTTCCCCGTACAAGGGGGGGATCGGGGAGCTGTTTTTT.

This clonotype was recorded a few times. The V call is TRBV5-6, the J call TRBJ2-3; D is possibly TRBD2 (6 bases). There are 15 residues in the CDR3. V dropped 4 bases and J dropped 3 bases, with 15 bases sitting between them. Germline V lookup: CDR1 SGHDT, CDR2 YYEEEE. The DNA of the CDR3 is TGTGCCAGCAGCGTCAGCGGGCTGGGGACAGATACGCAGTATTTT. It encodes CASSVSGLGTDTQYF.

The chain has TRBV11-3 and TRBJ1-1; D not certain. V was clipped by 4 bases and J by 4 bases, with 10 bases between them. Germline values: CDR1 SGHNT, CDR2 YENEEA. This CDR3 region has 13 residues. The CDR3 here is CASSSRILTEAFF. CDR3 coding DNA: TGTGCCAGCAGCTCCCGGATACTCACTGAAGCTTTCTTT. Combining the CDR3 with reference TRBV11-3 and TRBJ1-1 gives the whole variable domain EAGVVQSPRYKIIEKKQPVAFWCNPISGHNTLYWYLQNLGQGPELLIRYENEEAVDDSQLPKDRFSAERLKGVDSTLKIQPAELGDSAVYLCASSSRILTEAFFGQGTRLTVV.

CDR3 loop: CASSFGRAVEQYF. The CDR3 nucleotides are TGTGCCAGCAGTTTTGGCAGGGCCGTCGAGCAGTACTTC. V is TRBV27 and J is TRBJ2-7; perhaps TRBD1 as D (5 bases). V gave up 3 bases and J gave up 6 bases, with 12 bases separating them. This CDR3 comprises 13 residues. Germline V gene sequence: CDR1 MNHEY, CDR2 SMNVEV (reference sequence).

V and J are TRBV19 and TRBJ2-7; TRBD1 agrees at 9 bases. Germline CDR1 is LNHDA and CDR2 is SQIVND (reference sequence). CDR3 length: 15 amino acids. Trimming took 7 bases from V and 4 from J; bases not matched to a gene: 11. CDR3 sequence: CASTFTAGQGYEQYF. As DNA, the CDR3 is TGTGCCAGTACCTTTACTGCGGGACAGGGATACGAGCAGTACTTC. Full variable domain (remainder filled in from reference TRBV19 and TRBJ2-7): DGGITQSPKYLFRKEGQNVTLSCEQNLNHDAMYWYRQDPGQGLRLIYYSQIVNDFQKGDIAEGYSVSREKKESFPLTVTSAQKNPTAFYLCASTFTAGQGYEQYFGPGTRLTVT.

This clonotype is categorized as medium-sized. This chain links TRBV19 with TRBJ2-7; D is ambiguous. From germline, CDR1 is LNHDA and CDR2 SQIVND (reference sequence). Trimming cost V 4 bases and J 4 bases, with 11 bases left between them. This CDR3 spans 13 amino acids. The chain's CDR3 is CASSTLSSYEQYF. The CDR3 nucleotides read TGTGCCAGTAGTACTCTCTCCAGTTACGAGCAGTACTTC.

CDR3 protein: CSARDRRSNTGELFF. The CDR3 DNA reads as TGCAGTGCTAGAGATAGGCGATCGAACACCGGGGAGCTGTTTTTT. The gene calls are TRBV20-1 and TRBJ2-2; D remains ambiguous. The CDR3 runs to 15 residues. Germline loops: CDR1 DFQATT, CDR2 SNEGSKA (reference sequence). V lost 0 bases, J lost 0 bases, and 8 bases lay in between.

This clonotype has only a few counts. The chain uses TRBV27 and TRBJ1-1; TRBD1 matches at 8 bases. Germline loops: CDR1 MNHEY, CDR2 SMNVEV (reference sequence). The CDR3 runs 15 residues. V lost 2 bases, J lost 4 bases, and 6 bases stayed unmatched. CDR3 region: CASSLARTGPTEAFF. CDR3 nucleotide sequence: TGTGCCAGCAGTTTAGCACGGACAGGGCCCACTGAAGCTTTCTTT.

CDR3 region: CAWTAGSYNSPLHF. The CDR3 coding sequence is TGTGCCTGGACTGCGGGATCCTATAATTCACCCCTCCACTTT. J is TRBJ1-6 and V is TRBV30; no clear D gene. Looked up from germline, CDR1 is GTSNPN and CDR2 is SVGIG (reference sequence). This CDR3 region has 14 residues. With 4 bases removed from V and 1 base from J, the gap between germline ends came to 8 bases.

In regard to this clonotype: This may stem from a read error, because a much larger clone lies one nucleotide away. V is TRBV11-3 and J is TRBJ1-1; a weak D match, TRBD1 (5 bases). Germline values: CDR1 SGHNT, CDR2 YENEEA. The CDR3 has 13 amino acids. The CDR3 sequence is CASGRQLNTVAFF. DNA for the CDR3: TGTGCCAGCGGCAGACAGCTTAACACTGTAGCTTTCTTT.

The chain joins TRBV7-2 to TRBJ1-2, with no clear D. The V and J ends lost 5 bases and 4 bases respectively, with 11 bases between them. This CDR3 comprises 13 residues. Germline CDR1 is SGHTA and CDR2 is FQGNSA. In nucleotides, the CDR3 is TGTGCCAGCAGCCCAAACCCCGTCTATGGCTACACCTTC. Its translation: CASSPNPVYGYTF.

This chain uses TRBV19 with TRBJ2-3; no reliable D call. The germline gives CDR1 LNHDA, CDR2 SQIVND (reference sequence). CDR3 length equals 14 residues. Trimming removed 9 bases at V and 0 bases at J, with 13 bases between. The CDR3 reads CASSPRPSTDTQYF. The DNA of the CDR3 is TGTGCCAGCAGCCCCCGTCCAAGCACAGATACGCAGTATTTT. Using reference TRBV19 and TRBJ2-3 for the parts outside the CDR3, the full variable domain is DGGITQSPKYLFRKEGQNVTLSCEQNLNHDAMYWYRQDPGQGLRLIYYSQIVNDFQKGDIAEGYSVSREKKESFPLTVTSAQKNPTAFYLCASSPRPSTDTQYFGPGTRLTVL.

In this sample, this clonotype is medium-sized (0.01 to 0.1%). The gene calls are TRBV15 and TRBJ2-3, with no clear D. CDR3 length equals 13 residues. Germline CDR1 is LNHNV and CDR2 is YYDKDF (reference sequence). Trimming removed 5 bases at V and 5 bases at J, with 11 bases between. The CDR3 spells CATSGTVVDTQYF. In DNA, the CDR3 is TGTGCCACCAGCGGAACAGTTGTAGATACGCAGTATTTT.

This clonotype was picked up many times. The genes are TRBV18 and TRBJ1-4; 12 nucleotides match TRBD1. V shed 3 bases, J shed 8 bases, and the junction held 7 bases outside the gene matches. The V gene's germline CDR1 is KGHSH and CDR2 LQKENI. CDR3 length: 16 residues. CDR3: CASSPLGTGGYEKLFF. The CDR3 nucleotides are TGTGCCAGCTCACCGCTTGGGACAGGGGGCTACGAAAAACTGTTTTTT.

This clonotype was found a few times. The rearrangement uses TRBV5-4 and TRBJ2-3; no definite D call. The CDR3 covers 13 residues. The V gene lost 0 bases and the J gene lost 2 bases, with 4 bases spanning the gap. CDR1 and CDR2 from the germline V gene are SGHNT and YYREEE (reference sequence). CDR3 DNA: TGTGCCAGCAGCTTGGAGTTCACAGATACGCAGTATTTT. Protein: CASSLEFTDTQYF.

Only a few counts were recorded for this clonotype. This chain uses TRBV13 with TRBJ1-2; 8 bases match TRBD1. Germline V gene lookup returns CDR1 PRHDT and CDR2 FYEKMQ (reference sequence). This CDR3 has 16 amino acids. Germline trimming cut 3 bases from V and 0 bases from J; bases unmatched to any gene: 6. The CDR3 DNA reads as TGTGCCAGCAGCTTGCACAGGGGGAATGCTAACTATGGCTACACCTTC. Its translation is CASSLHRGNANYGYTF.

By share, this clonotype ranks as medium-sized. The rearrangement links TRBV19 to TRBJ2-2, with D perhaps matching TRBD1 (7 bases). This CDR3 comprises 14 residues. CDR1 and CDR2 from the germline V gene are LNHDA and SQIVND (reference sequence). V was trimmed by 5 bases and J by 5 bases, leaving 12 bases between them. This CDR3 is CASSLTGRTGELFF. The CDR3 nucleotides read TGTGCCAGTAGTTTGACAGGGAGGACCGGGGAGCTGTTTTTT. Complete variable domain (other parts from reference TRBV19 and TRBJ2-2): DGGITQSPKYLFRKEGQNVTLSCEQNLNHDAMYWYRQDPGQGLRLIYYSQIVNDFQKGDIAEGYSVSREKKESFPLTVTSAQKNPTAFYLCASSLTGRTGELFFGEGSRLTVL.

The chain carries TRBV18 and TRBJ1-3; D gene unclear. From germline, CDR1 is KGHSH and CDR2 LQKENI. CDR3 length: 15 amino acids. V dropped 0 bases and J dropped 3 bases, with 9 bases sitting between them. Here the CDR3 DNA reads TGTGCCAGCTCACCACCGAAAGGTGGTGGAAACACCATATATTTT. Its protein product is CASSPPKGGGNTIYF.

CDR3 nucleotide sequence: TGCAGTGCCGGAAGGGGCTACGAGCAGTACTTC. Translated, it gives CSAGRGYEQYF. The J gene is TRBJ2-7, the V gene TRBV20-1; the D gene is possibly TRBD1 (5 bases). Germline V CDR1 and CDR2: DFQATT, SNEGSKA (reference sequence). Trimming cost V 6 bases and J 3 bases, with 9 bases left between them. This CDR3 is built from 11 residues.

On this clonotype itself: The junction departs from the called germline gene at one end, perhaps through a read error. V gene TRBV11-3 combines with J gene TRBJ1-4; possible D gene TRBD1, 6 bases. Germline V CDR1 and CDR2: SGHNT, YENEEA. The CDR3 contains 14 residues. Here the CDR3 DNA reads TGCGCCAGCAGCCTGACAGGCGGCACTGAAAAACTGTTTTTT. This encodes CASSLTGGTEKLFF. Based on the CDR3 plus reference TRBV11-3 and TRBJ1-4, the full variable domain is EAGVVQSPRYKIIEKKQPVAFWCNPISGHNTLYWYLQNLGQGPELLIRYENEEAVDDSQLPKDRFSAERLKGVDSTLKIQPAELGDSAVYLCASSLTGGTEKLFFGSGTQLSVL.

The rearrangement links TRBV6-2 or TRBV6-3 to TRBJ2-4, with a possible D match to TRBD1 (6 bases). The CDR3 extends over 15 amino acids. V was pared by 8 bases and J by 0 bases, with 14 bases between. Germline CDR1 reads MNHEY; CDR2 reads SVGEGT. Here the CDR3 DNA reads TGTGCCAGCGGGGGCGGTGGACTAGCCAAAAACATTCAGTACTTC. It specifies CASGGGGLAKNIQYF.

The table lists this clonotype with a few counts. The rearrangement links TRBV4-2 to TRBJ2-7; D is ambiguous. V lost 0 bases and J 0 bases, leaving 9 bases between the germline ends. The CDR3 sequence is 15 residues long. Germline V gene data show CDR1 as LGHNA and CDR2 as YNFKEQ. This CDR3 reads CASSQDNPPSYEQYF. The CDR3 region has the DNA TGTGCCAGCAGCCAAGATAACCCACCCTCCTACGAGCAGTACTTC.

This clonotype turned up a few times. The CDR3 is CATSVRLEGDTQYF. The DNA of the CDR3 is TGTGCCACCAGTGTCAGACTAGAAGGAGATACGCAGTATTTT. The chain is built from TRBV24-1 and TRBJ2-3, with a tentative D call TRBD2 (6 bases). The CDR3 contains 14 residues. V dropped 5 bases and J dropped 5 bases, with 13 bases sitting between them. Germline CDR1 is KGHDR and CDR2 is SFDVKD.

The chain's CDR3 is CASSFAGSEAFF. For the CDR3, the DNA is TGCGCCAGCAGCTTTGCGGGCAGTGAAGCTTTCTTT. This sequence joins TRBV5-1 and TRBJ1-1, with D uncertain. Trimming removed 2 bases at V and 7 bases at J, with 9 bases between. The CDR3 has 12 residues. Germline assignment: CDR1 SGHRS and CDR2 YFSETQ.

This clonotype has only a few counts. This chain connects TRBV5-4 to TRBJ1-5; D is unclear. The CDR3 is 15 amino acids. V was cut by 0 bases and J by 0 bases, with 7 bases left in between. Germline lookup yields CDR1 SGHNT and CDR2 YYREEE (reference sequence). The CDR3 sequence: CASSLGSDSNQPQHF. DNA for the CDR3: TGTGCCAGCAGCTTGGGGTCGGATAGCAATCAGCCCCAGCATTTT.

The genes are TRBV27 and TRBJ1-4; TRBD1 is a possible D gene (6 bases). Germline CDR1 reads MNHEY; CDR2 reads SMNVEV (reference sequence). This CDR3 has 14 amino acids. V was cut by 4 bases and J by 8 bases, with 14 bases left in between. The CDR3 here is CASSSTGPGEKLFF. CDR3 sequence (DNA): TGTGCCAGCAGTTCGACAGGCCCGGGAGAAAAACTGTTTTTT.